Each of the 27 T cell receptor beta chains below was sequenced from the same sample in a study of PD-1 blockade in classical Hodgkin lymphoma. Assay used: immunoSEQ multiplex PCR; TCRdb lists only in-frame clones, some missing. The data hold under 100,000 clones, with 80% to 85% observed a single time. Following autologous stem cell transplantation, relapse occurred in every patient, and exposure to brentuximab vedotin varied. Sequenced material: peripheral blood mononuclear cells (PBMCs), taken at baseline. Source of these receptors: a human donor with classical Hodgkin lymphoma.

The chain links TRBV7-2 to TRBJ2-1, with D uncertain. With 0 bases removed from V and 0 bases from J, the gap between germline ends came to 6 bases. CDR1 and CDR2 from the germline V gene are SGHTA and FQGNSA. This CDR3 has 15 residues. The CDR3 nucleotides read TGTGCCAGCAGCTTAGCTATAAGCTCCTACAATGAGCAGTTCTTC. It encodes CASSLAISSYNEQFF.

The V call is TRBV7-3, the J call TRBJ1-1; 7 bases line up with TRBD1. The germline CDR1 and CDR2 sequences are SGHTA and FQGTGA. The CDR3 is 15 amino acids. Trimming took 4 bases from V and 0 from J; bases not matched to a gene: 5. The CDR3 nucleotides read TGTGCCAGCAGCTCAGGGACAGTTTTGAACACTGAAGCTTTCTTT. This translates into CASSSGTVLNTEAFF.

The chain uses TRBV5-1 and TRBJ2-7; D might be TRBD2 (6 bases). V dropped 0 bases and J dropped 1 base, with 14 bases sitting between them. The CDR3 runs to 16 residues. Germline V gives CDR1 SGHRS, CDR2 YFSETQ. CDR3 loop: CASSLGSGLRSYEQYF. Written as DNA, the CDR3 is TGCGCCAGCAGCTTGGGGTCGGGACTCAGGTCCTACGAGCAGTACTTC.

This sequence joins TRBV5-1 and TRBJ2-1; TRBD1 agrees at 7 bases. Germline V CDR1 and CDR2: SGHRS, YFSETQ. CDR3 length: 15 residues. J lost 0 bases, V lost 4 bases, and 4 bases had no gene match. CDR3 in amino acids: CASSPDRVSYNEQFF. Written as DNA, the CDR3 is TGCGCCAGCAGCCCCGACAGGGTCTCCTACAATGAGCAGTTCTTC.

The chain recombines TRBV21-1 with TRBJ1-4; the D call in the table, TRBD1, was not verified against the DNA. TRBV21-1 is labeled a pseudogene. The CDR3 length is 17 residues. In nucleotides, the CDR3 is TGTGCCAGCAGCGCCCGGCTCAACCTCCAGGCTAATGAAAAACTGTTTTTT. It is translated as CASSARLNLQANEKLFF.

This clone was picked up one time. This chain connects TRBV19 to TRBJ2-3; D remains ambiguous. Per the germline V gene, CDR1 is LNHDA and CDR2 is SQIVND (reference sequence). V was clipped by 6 bases and J by 6 bases, with 13 bases between them. CDR3 length equals 13 residues. CDR3 sequence: CASSTSLADTQYF. For the CDR3, the DNA is TGTGCCAGTAGCACCAGTCTCGCGGATACGCAGTATTTT.

V usage is TRBV11-2 and J usage is TRBJ2-3; 8 bases fit TRBD1. Germline V gene sequence: CDR1 SGHAT, CDR2 FQNNGV. This CDR3 is built from 13 residues. The ends lost 4 bases at V and 5 bases at J; junction bases unmatched: 2. The DNA for the CDR3 is TGTGCCAGCAGCTGGACAGGGAGAGATACGCAGTATTTT. Translation gives CASSWTGRDTQYF.

This chain links TRBV11-2 with TRBJ2-7; the D call may be TRBD1 or TRBD2 (5 bases each). V lost 5 bases and J 3 bases, leaving 14 bases between the germline ends. Germline assignment: CDR1 SGHAT and CDR2 FQNNGV. The CDR3 contains 14 residues. Here the CDR3 DNA reads TGTGCCAGCAGCGATAGTGGGGGTATCTACGAGCAGTACTTC. Encoded protein: CASSDSGGIYEQYF. Full variable domain (remainder filled in from reference TRBV11-2 and TRBJ2-7): EAGVAQSPRYKIIEKRQSVAFWCNPISGHATLYWYQQILGQGPKLLIQFQNNGVVDDSQLPKDRFSAERLKGVDSTLKIQPAKLEDSAVYLCASSDSGGIYEQYFGPGTRLTVT.

Written as DNA, the CDR3 is TGTGCCTGGAGTGGGGGGTTAAGGGAGACCCAGTACTTC. This codes for CAWSGGLRETQYF. J is TRBJ2-5 and V is TRBV30; D assignment may be TRBD1 or TRBD2 (5 bases each). The V end was cut by 1 base, the J end by 5 bases, with 11 bases between. CDR3 size: 13 residues. CDR1 is GTSNPN, CDR2 SVGIG, per germline (reference sequence). Full variable domain (remainder filled in from reference TRBV30 and TRBJ2-5): SQTIHQWPATLVQPVGSPLSLECTVEGTSNPNLYWYRQAAGRGLQLLFYSVGIGQISSEVPQNLSASRPQDRQFILSSKKLLLSDSGFYLCAWSGGLRETQYFGPGTRLLVL.

This chain joins TRBV5-1 and TRBJ2-7; 8 bases match TRBD2. The CDR3 has 15 residues. V shed 4 bases and J 9 bases; nucleotides not matched to a gene: 15. The germline gives CDR1 SGHRS, CDR2 YFSETQ. The CDR3 sequence is CASSGEGNPSGRQYF. The DNA for the CDR3 is TGCGCCAGCAGCGGGGAGGGGAACCCCAGCGGGAGGCAGTACTTC. Full variable domain (remainder filled in from reference TRBV5-1 and TRBJ2-7): KAGVTQTPRYLIKTRGQQVTLSCSPISGHRSVSWYQQTPGQGLQFLFEYFSETQRNKGNFPGRFSGRQFSNSRSEMNVSTLELGDSALYLCASSGEGNPSGRQYFGPGTRLTVT.

The chain links TRBV18 to TRBJ2-1; TRBD2 agrees at 10 bases. The trim removed 2 bases at V and 5 bases at J, leaving 3 bases unmatched. The CDR3 has 15 residues. Germline CDR1 is KGHSH and CDR2 is LQKENI. The chain's CDR3 is CASSPGTSEHNEQFF. Written as DNA, the CDR3 is TGTGCCAGCTCACCAGGGACTAGCGAACACAATGAGCAGTTCTTC.

The V and J genes are TRBV9 and TRBJ2-3; TRBD2 might be the D (6 bases). This CDR3 is 17 amino acids long. V lost 3 bases, J lost 4 bases, and 21 bases lay in between. Per germline, CDR1 SGDLS and CDR2 YYNGEE. CDR3 nucleotide sequence: TGTGCCAGCAGCGCCCACGGGAGCCCCGGGGCCGCAGATACGCAGTATTTT. Its translation is CASSAHGSPGAADTQYF.

This clone is a singleton in its sample. The V and J genes are TRBV19 and TRBJ2-7; 8 bases are a match to TRBD1. Germline CDR1 reads LNHDA; CDR2 reads SQIVND (reference sequence). The CDR3 contains 17 residues. The junction had 13 bases not matched to a gene; V was cut back by 6 bases and J by 0 bases. DNA for the CDR3: TGTGCCAGTAGCCCCCTCAGACAGGGGAAAAACTCCTACGAGCAGTACTTC. Encoded protein: CASSPLRQGKNSYEQYF.

The chain carries TRBV2 and TRBJ2-1, with 14 bases that match TRBD2. This CDR3 has 16 residues. Germline loops: CDR1 SNHLY, CDR2 FYNNEI. V trimming: 6 bases; J trimming: 10 bases; junction bases outside the gene matches: 11. The CDR3 region is CASRGSLGTSGREQFF. CDR3 nucleotides: TGTGCCAGCAGGGGGTCTTTGGGGACTAGCGGGAGAGAGCAGTTCTTC.

The chain carries TRBV13 and TRBJ2-5; the match to TRBD1 covers 9 bases. The J segment lost 5 bases and the V segment lost 3 bases, leaving 4 bases of the junction unmatched. CDR1 PRHDT and CDR2 FYEKMQ come from the germline V gene (reference sequence). The CDR3 extends over 14 amino acids. CDR3 amino acids: CASSLDRGQETQYF. The CDR3, as DNA: TGTGCCAGCAGCTTGGACAGGGGCCAGGAGACCCAGTACTTC.

The genes are TRBV5-6 and TRBJ1-1; no clear D gene. The CDR3 is 14 residues long. With 1 base removed from V and 10 bases from J, the gap between germline ends came to 17 bases. Germline V CDR1 and CDR2: SGHDT, YYEEEE. The CDR3 DNA sequence: TGTGCCAGCAGCTTGATAGGCCCCGGGTCGGGAGCTTTCTTT. It codes for CASSLIGPGSGAFF.

This clone was seen more than once but under ten times. The chain links TRBV9 to TRBJ2-5; TRBD2 aligns across 7 bases. The CDR3 runs 15 residues. Germline-derived CDR1 and CDR2 are SGDLS and YYNGEE. Trimming removed 4 bases from V and 3 bases from J; junction bases left unmatched: 9. The CDR3 is CASSPSGGLEETQYF. In DNA, the CDR3 is TGTGCCAGCAGCCCCAGTGGTGGACTAGAAGAGACCCAGTACTTC. The entire variable domain, with the rest obtained from reference TRBV9 and TRBJ2-5, is as follows: DSGVTQTPKHLITATGQRVTLRCSPRSGDLSVYWYQQSLDQGLQFLIQYYNGEERAKGNILERFSAQQFPDLHSELNLSSLELGDSALYFCASSPSGGLEETQYFGPGTRLLVL.

The rearrangement joins TRBV27 to TRBJ2-3; TRBD2 matches 13 bases. Germline values: CDR1 MNHEY, CDR2 SMNVEV (reference sequence). The CDR3 consists of 17 residues. After removal of 6 bases from V and 0 bases from J, the junction contained 6 bases not matched to a gene. The CDR3 sequence is CASSQLAGGPSTDTQYF. The CDR3 region has the DNA TGTGCCAGCAGCCAACTAGCGGGAGGGCCTAGCACAGATACGCAGTATTTT.

V usage is TRBV19 and J usage is TRBJ2-1, with D possibly TRBD1 on 5 matching bases. Trimming removed 3 bases from V and 10 bases from J, with 19 bases in between. The CDR3 runs to 15 residues. CDR1 is LNHDA, CDR2 SQIVND, per germline (reference sequence). CDR3 in amino acids: CASSMGSGRIGEQFF. Here the CDR3 DNA reads TGTGCCAGTAGTATGGGGTCAGGGCGGATCGGCGAGCAGTTCTTC.

The gene calls are TRBV30 and TRBJ2-7; 9 bases map to TRBD2. This CDR3 contains 13 residues. Looked up from germline, CDR1 is GTSNPN and CDR2 is SVGIG (reference sequence). The trim removed 1 base at V and 5 bases at J, leaving 3 bases unmatched. The CDR3 nucleotides are TGTGCCTGGAGTGGCGGGAGGGCCCACGAGCAGTACTTC. Translated: CAWSGGRAHEQYF.

V and J are TRBV7-6 and TRBJ2-5, with D maybe TRBD2 (5 bases). This CDR3 comprises 15 residues. Germline CDR1 SGHVS, CDR2 FNYEAQ. Between the trimmed V and J ends, which lost 5 bases and 2 bases, there was a span of 15 bases. The CDR3 sequence: CASSPGFSAQETQYF. The CDR3 DNA is TGTGCCAGCAGCCCCGGTTTTAGCGCGCAAGAGACCCAGTACTTC.

The chain combines TRBV7-9 with TRBJ2-7; possibly TRBD1 for D (5 bases). Germline assignment: CDR1 SEHNR and CDR2 FQNEAQ (reference sequence). The CDR3 extends over 13 amino acids. Trimming cost V 6 bases and J 3 bases, with 12 bases left between them. CDR3 residues: CASRTVDDYEQYF. The DNA for the CDR3 is TGTGCCAGCAGGACAGTTGACGACTACGAGCAGTACTTC.

This chain connects TRBV6-5 to TRBJ2-7; 9 bases are a match to TRBD2. Germline V gives CDR1 MNHEY, CDR2 SVGAGI. The CDR3 has 14 residues. V dropped 6 bases and J dropped 7; count of bases not matched to a gene: 10. The CDR3 spells CASSRPGLAEEQYF. The CDR3 nucleotides read TGTGCCAGCAGCAGACCGGGACTAGCAGAGGAGCAGTACTTC.

The CDR3 DNA reads TGTGCCAGCAGTTTGGCAGGGGGCGGTGGGACTGAAGCTTTCTTT. It codes for CASSLAGGGGTEAFF. The chain is built from TRBV28 and TRBJ1-1; 8 positions match TRBD1. V shed 3 bases, J shed 5 bases, and the junction held 8 bases outside the gene matches. Germline values: CDR1 MDHEN, CDR2 SYDVKM. The CDR3 is 15 amino acids.

The chain carries TRBV7-2 and TRBJ2-7; D not resolved. Trimming removed 3 bases from V and 2 bases from J, with 17 bases in between. CDR1 SGHTA and CDR2 FQGNSA come from the germline V gene. The CDR3 totals 16 residues. CDR3 amino acids: CASSLFGPRATYEQYF. The CDR3 DNA sequence: TGTGCCAGCAGCTTGTTTGGTCCCAGAGCCACCTACGAGCAGTACTTC.

This rearrangement joins TRBV4-2 to TRBJ2-1; 8 bases align to TRBD2. The length of the CDR3 is 16 residues. The junction had 9 bases not matched to a gene; V was cut back by 6 bases and J by 2 bases. Germline CDR1 is LGHNA and CDR2 is YNFKEQ. CDR3 sequence (DNA): TGTGCCAGCAGTTCTAGCGGGTGGGAGACCTACAATGAGCAGTTCTTC. Translated: CASSSSGWETYNEQFF.

This clone was detected once. The V call is TRBV6-5, the J call TRBJ2-5, with D hard to call. Germline assignment: CDR1 MNHEY and CDR2 SVGAGI. The CDR3 has 13 residues. The V gene lost 6 bases and the J gene lost 0 bases, with 8 bases spanning the gap. CDR3 loop: CASSRSYQETQYF. In DNA, the CDR3 is TGTGCCAGCAGCCGATCGTACCAAGAGACCCAGTACTTC.